Each of the 20 T cell receptor beta chains below was sequenced from the same sample in a study of CD8 T cells in Susac syndrome. RNA amounts of roughly 0.5 to 1 ug underwent reverse transcription with random hexamers. TCRdb passed the immunoSEQ multiplex PCR reads through MiXCR, listing each CDR3 protein once. Among 100,000 to 150,000 distinct CDR3 sequences listed, approximately 96% were seen once. Sequencing was carried out using CD8+ T cells from PBMCs. These receptors were obtained from a human donor with Susac syndrome.

This sequence joins TRBV6-5 and TRBJ2-2; D may be TRBD2 (6 bases). Germline-derived CDR1 and CDR2 are MNHEY and SVGAGI. This CDR3 comprises 19 residues. With 2 bases removed from V and 1 base from J, the gap between germline ends came to 20 bases. CDR3 residues: CASSYDPTASRGNTGELFF. The CDR3 DNA is TGTGCCAGCAGTTACGATCCCACGGCCTCGCGGGGGAACACCGGGGAGCTGTTTTTT.

This sequence joins TRBV29-1 and TRBJ2-5, with D unclear. V was trimmed by 0 bases and J by 5 bases, leaving 10 bases between them. Germline V gene data show CDR1 as SQVTM and CDR2 as ANQGSEA. This CDR3 comprises 13 residues. The CDR3 loop reads CSVEDRLGETQYF. The CDR3 DNA sequence: TGCAGCGTTGAAGATCGTCTGGGGGAGACCCAGTACTTC.

This CDR3 reads CASSTPGTSGGRTGELFF. Here the CDR3 DNA reads TGTGCCAGCAGCACACCCGGGACTAGCGGGGGGCGTACCGGGGAGCTGTTTTTT. V and J are TRBV9 and TRBJ2-2; 15 bases are a match to TRBD2. Germline CDR1 and CDR2: SGDLS and YYNGEE. Germline trimming cut 4 bases from V and 5 bases from J; bases unmatched to any gene: 9. The CDR3 spans 18 residues.

This chain connects TRBV7-9 to TRBJ2-7, with no clear D. V was shortened by 1 base and J by 2 bases, with 6 bases between the two germline ends. Per the germline V gene, CDR1 is SEHNR and CDR2 is FQNEAQ (reference sequence). The CDR3 runs 13 residues. CDR3 protein: CASSLGFTYEQYF. Here the CDR3 DNA reads TGTGCCAGCAGCTTAGGCTTCACCTACGAGCAGTACTTC.

The gene calls are TRBV15 and TRBJ2-1, with unresolved D. CDR1 is LNHNV and CDR2 is YYDKDF in the germline V gene (reference sequence). There are 16 residues in the CDR3. Trimming took 0 bases from V and 0 from J, leaving 9 bases between them. This CDR3 is CATSRDIGSSYNEQFF. The DNA for the CDR3 is TGTGCCACCAGCAGAGATATCGGAAGCTCCTACAATGAGCAGTTCTTC.

This clonotype was counted a single time. The CDR3 loop reads CASSSHGGRTEAFF. DNA for the CDR3: TGTGCCAGCAGTTCTCATGGGGGGCGAACTGAAGCTTTCTTT. V is TRBV6-2 or TRBV6-3 and J is TRBJ1-1, with D perhaps TRBD1 (6 bases). CDR1 MNHEY and CDR2 SVGEGT come from the germline V gene. CDR3 size: 14 residues. V dropped 4 bases and J dropped 5 bases, with 14 bases sitting between them.

The sample holds one count of this clonotype. This sequence joins TRBV5-1 and TRBJ1-1; D gene unclear. CDR1 and CDR2 from the germline V gene are SGHRS and YFSETQ. Trimming left V 5 bases short and J 1 base short, with 18 bases between. CDR3 length equals 16 residues. The CDR3: CASRGFRRERNTEAFF. The CDR3 region has the DNA TGCGCCAGCAGAGGGTTCCGGAGGGAGAGGAACACTGAAGCTTTCTTT.

This chain joins TRBV19 and TRBJ1-2; D not certain. CDR3 length: 13 residues. Germline CDR1 LNHDA, CDR2 SQIVND (reference sequence). Between the trimmed V and J ends, which lost 8 bases and 6 bases, there was a span of 16 bases. This chain's CDR3 is CASVRGASDGYTF. Here the CDR3 DNA reads TGTGCCAGTGTACGGGGAGCAAGCGATGGCTACACCTTC. Drawing the rest from reference TRBV19 and TRBJ1-2, the complete variable domain is DGGITQSPKYLFRKEGQNVTLSCEQNLNHDAMYWYRQDPGQGLRLIYYSQIVNDFQKGDIAEGYSVSREKKESFPLTVTSAQKNPTAFYLCASVRGASDGYTFGSGTRLTVV.

In its sample, this clonotype was seen once. The chain combines TRBV27 with TRBJ2-5, with TRBD1 matching over 7 bases. The germline CDR1 and CDR2 sequences are MNHEY and SMNVEV (reference sequence). Unmatched junction bases numbered 2, after V lost 5 bases and J lost 5 bases. The CDR3 is 12 amino acids. The CDR3 sequence: CASSGQDETQYF. The CDR3 DNA reads TGTGCCAGCAGTGGACAGGATGAGACCCAGTACTTC.

CDR3 nucleotide sequence: TGTGCCAGCAGCGCCACCAGAGGGATCCTTGGCGAGCAGTACTTC. Its protein product is CASSATRGILGEQYF. The chain combines TRBV7-9 with TRBJ2-7, with D possibly matching TRBD2 (5 bases). The V and J ends lost 5 bases and 6 bases respectively, with 20 bases between them. The V gene's germline CDR1 is SEHNR and CDR2 FQNEAQ (reference sequence). The CDR3 consists of 15 residues.

This sequence joins TRBV3-1 and TRBJ1-5; D uncertain. V lost 0 bases to trimming and J lost 9 bases, with 12 bases between them. The CDR3 runs to 14 residues. Germline V gene data show CDR1 as LGHDT and CDR2 as YNNKEL (reference sequence). The CDR3, as DNA: TGTGCCAGCAGCCAAGATGATTTCGACCGGCCCCAGCATTTT. It is translated as CASSQDDFDRPQHF.

This clonotype was detected only once. The chain links TRBV12-3 or TRBV12-4 to TRBJ2-3; D is uncertain. The CDR3 is 13 amino acids. V lost 4 bases and J 2 bases, leaving 7 bases between the germline ends. The CDR3 loop reads CASSSDHTDTQYF. The CDR3 DNA is TGTGCCAGCAGTTCGGATCACACAGATACGCAGTATTTT.

The chain recombines TRBV6-5 with TRBJ1-2, with 8 bases fitting TRBD1. Germline CDR1 is MNHEY and CDR2 is SVGAGI. V lost 6 bases to trimming and J lost 5 bases; unmatched junction nucleotides: 11. The CDR3 totals 15 residues. The CDR3 protein is CASRGTGYMGYGYTF. CDR3 nucleotide sequence: TGTGCCAGCAGAGGGACAGGATATATGGGGTATGGCTACACCTTC.

V usage is TRBV20-1 and J usage is TRBJ2-7; 8 bases match TRBD2. The germline V gene encodes CDR1 DFQATT and CDR2 SNEGSKA (reference sequence). Germline trimming cut 5 bases from V and 2 bases from J; bases unmatched to any gene: 17. The CDR3 runs to 17 residues. The CDR3 nucleotides are TGCAGTGCTCCTTCAACTCATACTAGCGGCTCACCCTACGAGCAGTACTTC. It specifies CSAPSTHTSGSPYEQYF.

This chain connects TRBV4-3 to TRBJ2-4; 8 bases map to TRBD2. The CDR3 covers 16 residues. The germline V gene has CDR1 LGHNA and CDR2 YSLEER. J lost 6 bases, V lost 0 bases, and 7 bases had no gene match. CDR3 sequence: CASSQESGRGGNIQYF. In DNA, the CDR3 is TGCGCCAGCAGCCAAGAGTCGGGACGGGGGGGAAACATTCAGTACTTC.

The V call is TRBV28, the J call TRBJ2-5; either TRBD1 or TRBD2 may supply D (5 bases each). The V end lost 6 bases, the J end lost 2 bases, and 7 bases lay between the germline ends. Germline V gene sequence: CDR1 MDHEN, CDR2 SYDVKM. CDR3 size: 12 residues. The CDR3 DNA reads as TGTGCCAGCAGGGGACGGCAAGAGACCCAGTACTTC. This translates into CASRGRQETQYF. Full variable domain (missing parts from reference TRBV28 and TRBJ2-5): DVKVTQSSRYLVKRTGEKVFLECVQDMDHENMFWYRQDPGLGLRLIYFSYDVKMKEKGDIPEGYSVSREKKERFSLILESASTNQTSMYLCASRGRQETQYFGPGTRLLVL.

The chain links TRBV12-3 or TRBV12-4 to TRBJ2-3, with TRBD2 matching 14 bases. The trim removed 5 bases at V and 6 bases at J, leaving 7 bases unmatched. There are 16 residues in the CDR3. The CDR3 nucleotides read TGTGCCAGCAGTCTCGGGACTAGCGGGAGTCCCGATACGCAGTATTTT. Its protein is CASSLGTSGSPDTQYF.

The chain uses TRBV30 and TRBJ2-6; 11 bases agree with TRBD2. Germline V CDR1 and CDR2: GTSNPN, SVGIG (reference sequence). The CDR3 spans 15 residues. V gave up 5 bases and J gave up 0 bases; unmatched junction bases: 0. CDR3 protein: CAWGTSGSGANVLTF. CDR3 DNA sequence: TGTGCCTGGGGGACTAGCGGCTCTGGGGCCAACGTCCTGACTTTC.

The rearrangement uses TRBV25-1 and TRBJ1-1; 7 bases line up with TRBD1. The germline V gene encodes CDR1 MGHDK and CDR2 SYGVNS. Losses at the gene ends were 10 bases for V and 4 bases for J; bases not matched to a gene: 6. This CDR3 is built from 12 residues. The CDR3 here is CATTGAGTEAFF. Written as DNA, the CDR3 is TGTGCCACCACAGGGGCGGGCACTGAAGCTTTCTTT.

V and J are TRBV7-8 and TRBJ2-1; a weak D match, TRBD1 (6 bases). V shed 5 bases and J shed 8 bases, with 7 bases lying between them. CDR3 length: 11 amino acids. Looked up from germline, CDR1 is SGHVS and CDR2 is FQNEAQ. CDR3 sequence reads: CASSKGDEQFF. DNA of the CDR3: TGTGCCAGCAGCAAGGGGGATGAGCAGTTCTTC.